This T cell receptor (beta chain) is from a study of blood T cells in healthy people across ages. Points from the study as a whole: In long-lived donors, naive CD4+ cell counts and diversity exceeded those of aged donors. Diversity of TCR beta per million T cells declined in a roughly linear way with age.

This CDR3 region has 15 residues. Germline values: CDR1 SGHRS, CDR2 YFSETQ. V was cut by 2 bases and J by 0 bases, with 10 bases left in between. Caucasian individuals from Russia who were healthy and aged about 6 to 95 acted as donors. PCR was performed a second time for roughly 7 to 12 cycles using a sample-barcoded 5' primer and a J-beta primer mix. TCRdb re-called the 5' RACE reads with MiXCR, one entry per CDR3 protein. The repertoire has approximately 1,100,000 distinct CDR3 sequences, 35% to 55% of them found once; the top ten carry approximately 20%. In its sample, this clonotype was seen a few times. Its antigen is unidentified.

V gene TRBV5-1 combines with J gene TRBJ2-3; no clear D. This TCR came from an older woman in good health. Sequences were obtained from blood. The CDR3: CASSLRRASTDTQYF. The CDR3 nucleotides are TGCGCCAGCAGCTTAAGACGGGCTAGCACAGATACGCAGTATTTT.